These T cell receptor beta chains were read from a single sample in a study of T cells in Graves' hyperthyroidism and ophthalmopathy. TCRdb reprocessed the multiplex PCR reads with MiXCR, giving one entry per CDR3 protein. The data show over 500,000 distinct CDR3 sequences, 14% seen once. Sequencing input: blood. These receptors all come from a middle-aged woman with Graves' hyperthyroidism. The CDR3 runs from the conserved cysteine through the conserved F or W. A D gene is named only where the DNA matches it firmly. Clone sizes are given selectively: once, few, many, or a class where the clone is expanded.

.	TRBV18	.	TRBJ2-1	TGTGCCAGCTCACCGGGGTCCAGGAACTACAATGAGCAGTTCTTC	CASSPGSRNYNEQFF
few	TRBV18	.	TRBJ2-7	TGTGCCAGCTCACCGGGGGACTCAGAATACGAGCAGTACTTC	CASSPGDSEYEQYF
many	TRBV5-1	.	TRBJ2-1	TGCGCCAGCAGCGGGGGGACGGAGTCCAATGAGCAGTTCTTC	CASSGGTESNEQFF
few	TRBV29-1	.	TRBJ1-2	TGCAGCGTTGGAGAGAGGGGGGGCTATGGCTACACCTTC	CSVGERGGYGYTF
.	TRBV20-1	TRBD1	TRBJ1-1	TGCAGTGCTAGTGCCGGGACAGCTAACACTGAAGCTTTCTTT	CSASAGTANTEAFF
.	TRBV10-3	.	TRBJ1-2	TGTGCCACCAGTGTACTCGGGGGGGCGAGAGGCTACACCTTC	CATSVLGGARGYTF
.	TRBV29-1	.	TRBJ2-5	TGCAGCGTTTTGAGCCTCTTCCAAGAGACCCAGTACTTC	CSVLSLFQETQYF
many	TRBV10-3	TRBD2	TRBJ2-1	TGTGCCATCAGTCCGACTAGCGGGGGGGACAATGAGCAGTTCTTC	CAISPTSGGDNEQFF
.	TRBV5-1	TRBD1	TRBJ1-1	TGCGCCAGCAGCAAACAGGGGCTCAAAAATACAGCTTTCTTT	CASSKQGLKNTAFF
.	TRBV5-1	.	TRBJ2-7	TGCGCCAGCAGCTTGGCGTCAGGTGAATTCTACGAGCAGTACTTC	CASSLASGEFYEQYF
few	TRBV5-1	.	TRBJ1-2	TGCGCCAGCAGCTTGGATGCAGGGATGCTTGGCTACACCTTC	CASSLDAGMLGYTF
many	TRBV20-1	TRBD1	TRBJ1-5	TGCAGTGCTGCCCGGACAGGGGATAAGCCCCAGCATTTT	CSAARTGDKPQHF
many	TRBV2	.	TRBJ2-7	TGTGCCAGCAGTGCCCCTCGACAGGAGATTACTTACGAGCAGTACTTC	CASSAPRQEITYEQYF
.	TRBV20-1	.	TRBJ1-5	TGCAGTGCTGAAACAGCGGTGGGGGGCAATCAGCCCCAGCATTTT	CSAETAVGGNQPQHF
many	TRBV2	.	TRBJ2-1	TGTGCCAGCAGCCCGGATCCGCCTTACAATGAGCAGTTCTTC	CASSPDPPYNEQFF
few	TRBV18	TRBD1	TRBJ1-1	TGTGCCAGCTCACCTATCACAGGGGCAACAAAGAACACTGAAGCTTTCTTT	CASSPITGATKNTEAFF
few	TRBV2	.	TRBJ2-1	TGTGCCAGCAGTGCCGGAGTAGCGGTCTACAATGAGCAGTTCTTC	CASSAGVAVYNEQFF
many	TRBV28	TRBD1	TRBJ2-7	TGTGCCAGCAGCTACAGGGGGCTTCTGTTCTACGAGCAGTACTTC	CASSYRGLLFYEQYF